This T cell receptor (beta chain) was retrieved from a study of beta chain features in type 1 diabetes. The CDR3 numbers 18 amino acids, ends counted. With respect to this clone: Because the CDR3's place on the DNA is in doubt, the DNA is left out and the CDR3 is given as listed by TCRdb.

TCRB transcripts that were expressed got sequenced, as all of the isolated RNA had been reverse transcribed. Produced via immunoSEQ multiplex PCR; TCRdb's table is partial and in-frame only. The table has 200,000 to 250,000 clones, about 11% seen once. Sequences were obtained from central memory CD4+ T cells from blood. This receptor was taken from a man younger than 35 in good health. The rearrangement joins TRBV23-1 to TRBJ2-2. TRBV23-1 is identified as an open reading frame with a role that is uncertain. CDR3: CASSQSPQGLFAPGSCFF.